The T cell receptor (beta chain) described here comes from a study of cytomegalovirus exposure and HLA in healthy donors (dated by TCRdb to the late 2010s). Notes on the research overall: An earlier analysis of 550 to 700 of the donors reported roughly 300 Gb of sequence data and 117 million unique TCR beta sequences from 190 million or so T cells. About 280 gigabases of sequencing data and roughly 90 million unique TCR sequences were included in an early release covering about 700 HLA-typed donors. Of the roughly 400 genotyped donors, roughly 85% fell in the genetic ancestry cluster associated with self-reported Caucasian donors. The aim of the study was to test whether cataloging public T cell receptors could identify signatures of past pathogen exposure. The study profiled the T cell repertoires of 500 to 800 subjects by immunosequencing and related them to cytomegalovirus serostatus. In addition to the first cohort of roughly 700 subjects, a separate validation cohort of about 120 different subjects was used. The study combined high-throughput TCR immunosequencing, statistical association of individual TCRs with disease status, and machine learning to predict cytomegalovirus infection status. To study patterns of TCR occurrence, a later analysis re-analyzed previously published TCR beta repertoires from hundreds of donors and added high-resolution HLA genotyping. In the later analysis, no new phenotypic data were used to find candidate immune exposures; instead, reliance was placed on TCR beta sequences and their occurrence across donors. In an earlier analysis of several hundred of the donors, high-throughput TCR beta sequencing was used to judge whether each TCR beta V gene segment behaved as functional or pseudogenic. Donor age, sex, ethnicity and CMV serostatus were collected together with the repertoire data. A later genetic analysis used genome-wide SNP genotypes for about three fifths of the 666 donors, treating that subset as a discovery cohort. Every repertoire in the discovery cohort had been generated on one and the same sequencing platform. Both class I and class II loci were covered by HLA typing, at four-digit resolution. The number of typed donors differed by locus: about 620-630 for A, B, C, DRB1 and DQB1; about 520 for DQA1; 606 for DPA1; and 450 to 480 for DPB1. Because of strong linkage in the cohort, four or five DR-DQ haplotypes were treated as single units for association and clustering. Among roughly 400 genotyped donors of the cohort, an average of around 250,000 unique TCR beta nucleotide sequences was sequenced per donor, of which about 19% were non-productive.

Library method: the immunoSEQ multiplex PCR assay. For the multiplex PCR, a mixture combining 60 forward primers for TCR Vbeta segments and 13 reverse primers for TCR Jbeta segments was used. The CDR3 region of rearranged TCR beta genes was amplified from genomic DNA by a multiplex PCR assay. On the Illumina HiSeq System, the amplified TCR beta libraries were sequenced as 87-base-pair reads. As for the authors' bioinformatics: A later analysis counted some 80 million unique TCR beta chains across the 640 or so repertoires, and some 11 million of these chains were shared by at least two donors. Raw reads were error-corrected and collapsed into unique sequences by a nearest-neighbor algorithm in which closely related sequences were merged to remove PCR and sequencing errors. To assign V, D and J gene segments, CDR3 sequences were aligned to IMGT reference sequences. Each retained sequence needed at least a six-nucleotide match to both a V gene segment and a J gene segment. A rearrangement was called productive if the CDR3 had no stop codons and remained in frame with V and J, and every other rearrangement was called non-productive. Following IMGT convention, CDR3 was defined as the stretch from the second conserved V-encoded cysteine up to the conserved J-encoded phenylalanine. The earlier analysis of a few hundred of the donors excluded any sequence lacking an unambiguous match to a single V gene segment. In an earlier analysis of 500 to 750 of the donors, V segments were called functional above 56.7% productive rearrangements and were called segregating when the between-donor standard deviation exceeded 5%. A statistical classification framework was built for diagnosing cytomegalovirus status from the catalog of TCR beta chain sequences. In a later analysis, TCR nucleotide sequences were compared against IMGT/GENE-DB human TR gene sequences so that V and J genes could be assigned. A later analysis assigned CDR3 sequences and most-parsimonious VDJ recombination scenarios with the TCRdist pipeline. In a later analysis, every TCR beta chain was defined by the combination of its CDR3 amino acid sequence and its V-gene family, and reads without a unique V-gene family were dropped. A later analysis removed 450 to 600 highly shared, low-generation-probability nucleotide sequences to deal with suspected cross-contamination and a sequencing artifact. For each public chain, a later analysis derived a clonal expansion index from normalized ranks of inferred template counts within each repertoire. In a later analysis, generation probabilities were computed using a VDJ recombination model fitted to out-of-frame rearrangements, and the results were checked against IGoR. In a later analysis, TCR-TCR, TCR-HLA and TCR-CMV co-occurrence was scored with hypergeometric tests, and a repertoire-size bias correction was applied to TCR pairs. In a later analysis, false discovery rates were estimated by permuting HLA or CMV assignments 20 times. In a later analysis, co-occurring TCRs were grouped using DBSCAN, and TCRdist sequence similarity was added for clustering within HLA-allele-positive subsets. Repertoires with fewer than 30,000 or more than 120,000 public chains were left out of co-occurrence clustering, as were five repertoires with anomalous nucleotide sharing. The table was pulled from immuneACCESS by TCRdb, which kept in-frame rearrangements only. Such tables lose some clones; where checked, under half of the loss comes from unresolved V genes, and the rest has no known cause. The V and J calls and clone size were taken over from that table, and D and trimming were inferred from the DNA. The sample table contains about 130,000 clones; only one count was recorded for 79% of them. 2% to 2.5% of the sample lies in the top ten.

The cohort consisted of 600 or so healthy bone marrow donors. Cohort members were all nominally healthy when sampled, although unrecorded immune exposures were likely present. The donor was CMV seronegative and belonged to the group of over 350 seronegative cohort members. Each donor provided a peripheral blood sample, and peripheral blood mononuclear cells were used for TCR beta sequencing. Genomic DNA was extracted from the blood cell samples with the Qiagen DNeasy Blood Extraction Kit. About this clone: Its antigen is unknown. Base qualities are not at hand, and no much larger clone is one base apart.

Measured from the cysteine to the phenylalanine, the CDR3 is 14 residues long. Solely the CDR3 DNA is kept, with 42 bases framed from the first base. Sequences LNHDA (CDR1) and SQIVND (CDR2) are obtained from the germline V gene (reference sequence). The trim is 5 bases for V and 2 bases for J, with a gap of 13 bases between the germline ends. What the research found in general, with its limitations: In vitro tests confirmed that a few of the cytomegalovirus-associated TCR beta chains recognize cytomegalovirus antigens. The earlier analysis of approximately 590 of the donors excluded 15 to 20 rarely observed V segments, including chromosome 9 orphons, because counts were too low. Some IMGT-functional V segments, including TRBV6-2 and TRBV6-3, could not be distinguished by the 87-base-pair reads and were therefore excluded. According to a later analysis, TCR association rates differed among HLA loci, with DRB1 alleles showing the most associated TCRs and HLA-C alleles showing the fewest. In a later analysis, HLA-associated TCR beta chains were found to be more clonally expanded and to have lower generation probabilities than equally common non-associated chains. The study gave a list of 150 to 200 TCR beta chains associated with cytomegalovirus. In a later analysis, some 18,000 TCR beta sequences were associated with specific HLA alleles at a false discovery rate of 0.05. A cluster of highly shared sequence variants was judged likely to represent a technical artifact of the sequencing pipeline. Correlated functional status among segregating V segments might be attributable to linkage disequilibrium, but an unknown experimental factor could not be ruled out. An earlier analysis of approximately 590 of the donors showed that most TCR beta V segments appeared in productive rearrangements either about 87% or about 30% of the time, which broadly matched IMGT annotations. A further reported finding was that TCR beta sequences accurately predicted the HLA-A and HLA-B alleles for most subjects in the first cohort. In this cohort, only TCR beta chains were sequenced, and detectable features were limited by the absence of alpha or paired-chain data. For the cohort, immune exposure information was limited to CMV serostatus. It was suggested by the authors that the approach could potentially be generalized to other disease states and immunological phenotypes. In a later genetic analysis, fewer N-insertions in productive TCRs were reported among donors in an Asian-associated ancestry cluster than the approximately 630-donor mean. Because HLA typing was unavailable for some donors at each locus, only the typed subset was used in association tests. The presence/absence analyses assumed that sequencing depth was roughly uniform across donors, and that assumption may not be true. The classifier was reported to diagnose cytomegalovirus status with high specificity and sensitivity in both the original and validation cohorts. An association between a missense DCLRE1C variant and V-gene and J-gene trimming of TCR beta chains was found in a later genetic analysis and replicated in an independent cohort. In a later analysis, most CMV-associated TCR beta chains were found to appear HLA-restricted, with HLA associations seemingly driven largely by CMV exposure. While some public TCRs were present in many individuals, most TCR sequences turned up only very rarely across donors. In a later analysis, several top co-occurrence clusters were reported to appear linked to parvovirus B19, influenza, CMV and Epstein-Barr virus. When HLA alleles, especially DR and DQ, strongly co-occurred, attributing TCR associations to individual alleles was difficult.

The chain joins TRBV19 to TRBJ2-7; D gene: possibly TRBD1, on 6 matching bases. This receptor was identified in a man aged 18 to 35 in good health and CMV-seronegative. Material for sequencing was PBMCs. The DNA reads as follows: TGTGCCAGTAGTCTACCGGGACATACCTACGAGCAGTACTTC. Its translation is CASSLPGHTYEQYF.